Each of the 12 T cell receptor beta chains below was sequenced from the same sample in a study of vaccination effects on CD4 cells after COVID-19. Culture proceeded for 10 days, and CD4+ T cells were then isolated. Each participant received a vaccine that was either BNT162b2 or mRNA-1273, given as two doses. Some clones are missing from TCRdb's copy, which holds only in-frame ones; the method was immunoSEQ multiplex PCR. The sample gives 66,000 or so clones, about 67% of which show up once; about 2% is in the top ten. Their antigen targets remain unknown. The material was CD4+ T cells from PBMCs cultured without peptide, obtained after COVID-19 vaccination. The source of these receptors is a human donor who received a COVID-19 vaccine.

This clone was recorded only once. The rearrangement joins TRBV2 to TRBJ1-1; D ambiguous. V lost 3 bases and J lost 0, with 11 bases in between. The CDR3 runs 15 residues. From germline, CDR1 is SNHLY and CDR2 FYNNEI. CDR3 sequence reads: CASSETGSMNTEAFF. CDR3 sequence (DNA): TGTGCCAGCAGTGAGACCGGATCAATGAACACTGAAGCTTTCTTT.

The chain joins TRBV2 to TRBJ1-2; no reliable D call. This CDR3 comprises 15 residues. CDR1 and CDR2 (germline): SNHLY, FYNNEI. Trimming pared 2 bases from V and 5 bases from J, leaving 15 bases between. The CDR3 loop is CASSEFEGTRYGYTF. DNA for the CDR3: TGTGCCAGCAGTGAATTTGAGGGAACCCGGTATGGCTACACCTTC.

This chain connects TRBV9 to TRBJ2-3; D remains unclear. V lost 3 bases, J lost 4 bases, and 12 bases lay in between. Germline V gene lookup returns CDR1 SGDLS and CDR2 YYNGEE. The CDR3 length is 14 residues. For the CDR3, the DNA is TGTGCCAGCAGCGCCGCTCTTCTCCCAGATACGCAGTATTTT. Its protein is CASSAALLPDTQYF.

This clone was seen a handful of times. The chain combines TRBV7-9 with TRBJ1-1; maybe TRBD1 (5 bases). The CDR3 consists of 14 residues. V dropped 5 bases and J dropped 0 bases, with 10 bases sitting between them. Germline CDR1 SEHNR, CDR2 FQNEAQ (reference sequence). The CDR3 DNA is TGTGCCAGCAGCCCCCGACAGATGAACACTGAAGCTTTCTTT. This gives the protein CASSPRQMNTEAFF. Full variable domain (rest looked up from reference TRBV7-9 and TRBJ1-1): DTGVSQNPRHKITKRGQNVTFRCDPISEHNRLYWYRQTLGQGPEFLTYFQNEAQLEKSRLLSDRFSAERPKGSFSTLEIQRTEQGDSAMYLCASSPRQMNTEAFFGQGTRLTVV.

The genes are TRBV18 and TRBJ2-5; 10 positions agree with TRBD2. The CDR3 consists of 13 residues. Trimming removed 4 bases from V and 5 bases from J; junction bases left unmatched: 1. CDR1 and CDR2 from the germline V gene are KGHSH and LQKENI. Here the CDR3 reads CASSQTSGETQYF. CDR3 bases: TGTGCCAGCTCACAGACTAGCGGGGAGACCCAGTACTTC.

V gene TRBV19 combines with J gene TRBJ1-5, with 8 nucleotides matching TRBD1. The CDR3 totals 13 residues. Germline CDR1 reads LNHDA; CDR2 reads SQIVND (reference sequence). Losses at the gene ends were 8 bases for V and 5 bases for J; bases not matched to a gene: 5. CDR3 loop: CASGNRGDQPQHF. The CDR3 nucleotides are TGTGCCAGTGGGAACAGGGGGGATCAGCCCCAGCATTTT.

This chain's CDR3 is CASSLGGNYGYTF. CDR3 in DNA: TGCGCCAGCAGCTTGGGGGGTAACTATGGCTACACCTTC. This chain joins TRBV5-1 and TRBJ1-2, with unresolved D. This CDR3 is built from 13 residues. Germline V gives CDR1 SGHRS, CDR2 YFSETQ. The V and J ends lost 0 bases and 1 base respectively, with 4 bases between them.

This clone was detected only a few times. This sequence joins TRBV29-1 and TRBJ1-5, with D perhaps matching TRBD1 (5 bases). V lost 3 bases, J lost 6 bases, and 9 bases lay in between. From germline, CDR1 is SQVTM and CDR2 ANQGSEA. The CDR3 has 12 residues. In nucleotides, the CDR3 is TGCAGCGTTGACGACGGGGGTCAGCCCCAGCATTTT. It specifies CSVDDGGQPQHF. Using reference TRBV29-1 and TRBJ1-5 for the parts outside the CDR3, the full variable domain is SAVISQKPSRDICQRGTSLTIQCQVDSQVTMMFWYRQQPGQSLTLIATANQGSEATYESGFVIDKFPISRPNLTFSTLTVSNMSPEDSSIYLCSVDDGGQPQHFGDGTRLSIL.

The chain links TRBV13 to TRBJ2-1; the match to TRBD2 covers 12 bases. The CDR3 runs to 17 residues. Germline trimming cut 6 bases from V and 0 bases from J; bases unmatched to any gene: 6. Germline-derived CDR1 and CDR2 are PRHDT and FYEKMQ (reference sequence). The CDR3, as DNA: TGTGCCAGCAGGCATACTAGCGGGGGGAGCTCCTACAATGAGCAGTTCTTC. It is translated as CASRHTSGGSSYNEQFF. Full variable domain (rest looked up from reference TRBV13 and TRBJ2-1): AAGVIQSPRHLIKEKRETATLKCYPIPRHDTVYWYQQGPGQDPQFLISFYEKMQSDKGSIPDRFSAQQFSDYHSELNMSSLELGDSALYFCASRHTSGGSSYNEQFFGPGTRLTVL.

The chain links TRBV5-4 to TRBJ1-2, with D hard to call. V was shortened by 4 bases and J by 0 bases, with 25 bases between the two germline ends. The CDR3 has 19 amino acids. Germline V gene lookup returns CDR1 SGHNT and CDR2 YYREEE (reference sequence). CDR3 coding DNA: TGTGCCAGCAGCCCCTATACGGGCTCGGGCAGCCAAGCTAACTATGGCTACACCTTC. Its translation: CASSPYTGSGSQANYGYTF.

V and J are TRBV9 and TRBJ2-1; D might be TRBD2 (6 bases). Germline CDR1 and CDR2: SGDLS and YYNGEE. The CDR3 sequence is 14 residues long. Trimming removed 0 bases from V and 7 bases from J, with 11 bases in between. The DNA for the CDR3 is TGTGCCAGCAGCGTAGGGGACTGGGGGAATGAGCAGTTCTTC. This translates into CASSVGDWGNEQFF.

This clone was counted between two and nine times. V and J are TRBV6-5 and TRBJ2-5; possible D gene TRBD2, 5 bases. V lost 2 bases and J lost 6, with 10 bases in between. There are 13 residues in the CDR3. Per germline, CDR1 MNHEY and CDR2 SVGAGI. Written as DNA, the CDR3 is TGTGCCAGCAGTTACCGGGAAGGGCAGACCCAGTACTTC. It specifies CASSYREGQTQYF.